This entry lists 15 T cell receptor beta chains sequenced from one sample in a study of T cells in localized non-small cell lung cancer (dated by TCRdb to the early 2020s). The library was built by means of the immunoSEQ multiplex PCR assay. The table comes from immuneACCESS by way of TCRdb, which keeps in-frame sequences with V and J called. Part of the clones is missing from these tables; in studies checked, under half for an unresolved V gene and the rest for unknown reasons. This sample comprises fewer than 1,500 clones, around 20% of them detected only once. Jointly, the top ten make up about 17% of the sample. The material was normal lung tissue next to the tumor, obtained before any cancer treatment. Source of these receptors: a woman between 35 and 70 years old with stage I lung adenocarcinoma.

V gene TRBV23-1 combines with J gene TRBJ1-3; D is ambiguous. TRBV23-1 is labeled an ORF, and its function is uncertain. The CDR3 length is 16 residues. Trimming shortened V by 0 bases and J by 0 bases, and 9 bases separated the two germline ends. In DNA form, the CDR3 reads TGCGCCAGCAGTCAATCGCGGCAGGACTCTGGAAACACCATATATTTT. This translates into CASSQSRQDSGNTIYF.

This clone was detected a few times. The chain joins TRBV7-4 to TRBJ2-7; D possibly corresponds to TRBD1 (6 bases). The germline gives CDR1 SGHVT, CDR2 SQSDAQ. With 1 base removed from V and 6 bases from J, the gap between germline ends came to 10 bases. The length of the CDR3 is 13 residues. CDR3 sequence (DNA): TGTGCCAGCAGCTTAGTTACAGGGACCGAGCAGTACTTC. This encodes CASSLVTGTEQYF.

The chain joins TRBV6-8 to TRBJ1-2, with 9 bases fitting TRBD1. V lost 5 bases and J lost 4; bases outside the gene matches: 11. CDR1 and CDR2 from the germline V gene are MNHGY and SAAAGT. CDR3 length: 16 amino acids. The CDR3 sequence: CASSDWGTGTSYGYTF. The CDR3 nucleotides read TGTGCCAGCAGTGATTGGGGGACAGGGACCAGCTATGGCTACACCTTC.

This clone was counted once. The V gene is TRBV19, the J gene TRBJ2-7; 13 bases agree with TRBD2. The junction had 4 bases not matched to a gene; V was cut back by 2 bases and J by 0 bases. Looked up from germline, CDR1 is LNHDA and CDR2 is SQIVND (reference sequence). This CDR3 has 17 residues. The CDR3 DNA reads as TGTGCCAGTAGTATAAAATGGACTAGCGGGAGCTCCTACGAGCAGTACTTC. Amino acids: CASSIKWTSGSSYEQYF.

This chain joins TRBV11-3 and TRBJ1-1, with no clear D. This CDR3 spans 14 amino acids. V dropped 0 bases and J dropped 1 base, with 6 bases sitting between them. The V gene's germline CDR1 is SGHNT and CDR2 YENEEA. The CDR3 nucleotides are TGTGCCAGCAGCTTAGAACGAGGGAACACTGAAGCTTTCTTT. Amino acids: CASSLERGNTEAFF. The entire variable domain, with the rest obtained from reference TRBV11-3 and TRBJ1-1, is as follows: EAGVVQSPRYKIIEKKQPVAFWCNPISGHNTLYWYLQNLGQGPELLIRYENEEAVDDSQLPKDRFSAERLKGVDSTLKIQPAELGDSAVYLCASSLERGNTEAFFGQGTRLTVV.

This clone was picked up a small number of times. The chain recombines TRBV6-8 with TRBJ1-5; D remains ambiguous. Trimming shortened V by 5 bases and J by 4 bases, and 6 bases separated the two germline ends. CDR1 and CDR2 from the germline V gene are MNHGY and SAAAGT. This CDR3 is 12 amino acids long. CDR3: CASSKINQPQHF. The CDR3 DNA reads TGTGCCAGCAGTAAGATTAATCAGCCCCAGCATTTT.

This clone was seen only a few times. The chain employs TRBV2 and TRBJ1-3; 7 positions agree with TRBD1. V lost 6 bases to trimming and J lost 4 bases; unmatched junction nucleotides: 6. Germline CDR1 is SNHLY and CDR2 is FYNNEI. The CDR3 runs to 14 residues. CDR3 DNA: TGTGCCAGCAGCTTCAGGGGGACCGGAAACACCATATATTTT. It is translated as CASSFRGTGNTIYF.

This clone was counted only a few times. The rearrangement links TRBV6-8 to TRBJ2-7, with a tentative D call TRBD2 (6 bases). V was pared by 10 bases and J by 9 bases, with 22 bases between. CDR1 and CDR2 from the germline V gene are MNHGY and SAAAGT. The CDR3 extends over 13 amino acids. CDR3 bases: TGTGCCACTCCGGGACTTCCCCCTCCCGGGCAGTACTTC. It encodes CATPGLPPPGQYF.

This clone is termed medium-sized (0.01 to 0.1%). The rearrangement links TRBV6-8 to TRBJ2-1; possibly TRBD1 or TRBD2 for D (6 bases each). CDR1 and CDR2 from the germline V gene are MNHGY and SAAAGT. V shed 7 bases and J shed 8 bases, with 12 bases lying between them. CDR3 size: 12 residues. The CDR3 protein is CASTHGGYEQFF. CDR3 in DNA: TGTGCCAGCACCCACGGGGGCTATGAGCAGTTCTTC.

In its sample, this clone ranks as large. The rearrangement joins TRBV29-1 to TRBJ2-2, with D possibly being TRBD2 (5 bases). With 3 bases removed from V and 0 bases from J, the gap between germline ends came to 11 bases. Germline-derived CDR1 and CDR2 are SQVTM and ANQGSEA. The CDR3 runs to 15 residues. For the CDR3, the DNA is TGCAGCGTTGATTCGGGGATATCGAACACCGGGGAGCTGTTTTTT. Translated: CSVDSGISNTGELFF.

This clone was detected a few times. The chain combines TRBV9 with TRBJ2-1; 8 bases fit TRBD2. With V trimmed by 5 bases and J by 9 bases, 7 bases remained unmatched. Germline CDR1 and CDR2: SGDLS and YYNGEE. The CDR3 totals 13 residues. CDR3 sequence: CASRSGREGEQFF. The CDR3 nucleotides read TGTGCCAGCAGAAGCGGGAGAGAAGGTGAGCAGTTCTTC. The whole variable domain, remainder taken from reference TRBV9 and TRBJ2-1, is DSGVTQTPKHLITATGQRVTLRCSPRSGDLSVYWYQQSLDQGLQFLIQYYNGEERAKGNILERFSAQQFPDLHSELNLSSLELGDSALYFCASRSGREGEQFFGPGTRLTVL.

This clone occurred a few times. This chain links TRBV18 with TRBJ1-2; 10 nucleotides agree with TRBD1. The germline gives CDR1 KGHSH, CDR2 LQKENI. This CDR3 is built from 13 residues. With V trimmed by 5 bases and J by 6 bases, 3 bases remained unmatched. The CDR3 DNA sequence: TGTGCCAGCTCAAGGGACAGGGGCAATGGCTACACCTTC. Translating gives CASSRDRGNGYTF. The full variable domain, completed using reference TRBV18 and TRBJ1-2, is NAGVMQNPRHLVRRRGQEARLRCSPMKGHSHVYWYRQLPEEGLKFMVYLQKENIIDESGMPKERFSAEFPKEGPSILRIQQVVRGDSAAYFCASSRDRGNGYTFGSGTRLTVV.

The rearrangement joins TRBV11-3 to TRBJ2-1; D may match TRBD1 or TRBD2 (6 bases each). CDR3 size: 15 residues. Trimming removed 0 bases at V and 5 bases at J, with 11 bases between. Germline CDR1 and CDR2: SGHNT and YENEEA. This CDR3 reads CASSLDPGDNNEQFF. As DNA, the CDR3 is TGTGCCAGCAGCTTAGATCCGGGGGACAACAATGAGCAGTTCTTC.

V and J are TRBV11-3 and TRBJ2-4; 9 nucleotides line up with TRBD2. Germline lookup yields CDR1 SGHNT and CDR2 YENEEA. V gave up 6 bases and J gave up 2 bases; unmatched junction bases: 8. The CDR3 is made up of 16 amino acids. CDR3 sequence reads: CASSPTTSGTKNIQYF. The CDR3 nucleotides read TGTGCCAGCAGTCCAACGACTAGCGGTACCAAAAACATTCAGTACTTC.

V is TRBV29-1 and J is TRBJ2-7, with 10 nucleotides matching TRBD1. The CDR3 is 15 amino acids. Germline lookup yields CDR1 SQVTM and CDR2 ANQGSEA. After removal of 2 bases from V and 2 bases from J, the junction contained 6 bases not matched to a gene. The DNA for the CDR3 is TGCAGCGTTGAAAGAGCCGGGACAGGGGCCTACGAGCAGTACTTC. Translation: CSVERAGTGAYEQYF.